This T cell receptor beta chain comes out of a study of human T cells and chemical hapten exposure. V was pared by 1 base and J by 7 bases, with 17 bases between. The CDR3 is made up of 16 amino acids. CDR1 MGHRA and CDR2 YSYEKL come from the germline V gene. General study findings and limits: Compared with pre-sensitization or healthy control sets, expanded TCRs clustered more.

In this sample, this clonotype turned up many times. The antigen is unknown. Time point in this sample: patch test 1, 2 weeks after DPC sensitization. The sample's treatment: therapeutic diphenylcyclopropenone sensitization with weekly scalp DPC. Unique molecular identifiers were linked by the library to individual cDNA molecules. Each CDR3 protein gets one entry after TCRdb re-called the RACE reads with MiXCR. The sample has tens of thousands of distinct CDR3 sequences; around 11% are singletons. This clonotype was obtained from an older woman with alopecia areata. Some clones in this sample may be carry-over from other donors' samples. The V and J genes are TRBV4-1 and TRBJ2-1; D not certain. The material sequenced was whole blood, taken in connection with sensitization to the hapten diphenylcyclopropenone (DPC). The CDR3 DNA sequence: TGCGCCAGCAGCCAAGCCGGACCCCTTCGGCGTAATGAGCAGTTCTTC. Amino acid sequence: CASSQAGPLRRNEQFF.